This T cell receptor beta chain was found in a study of regulatory T cells in long-lasting Graves disease (dated by TCRdb to the early 2020s). As for the study more broadly: Persistent Graves' disease was defined as antithyroid drug treatment for over 5 years with persistently positive TSH receptor autoantibodies. Peripheral blood TCR sequencing and RNA sequencing compared persistent Graves' disease patients with newly diagnosed Graves' disease patients. The study was conducted in China and was registered as a clinical trial. TCR sequencing covered around 13 persistent and roughly 20 newly diagnosed Graves' disease patients, some 33 samples in total. Antithyroid drugs had been taken for about 10.3 years on average by persistent Graves' disease patients in the clinical cohort. Study-level results and caveats: Lower TCR Shannon entropy and fewer highly expanded clones were observed in persistent Graves' disease patients than in newly diagnosed patients, which suggested clonal expansion. The authors acknowledged the small sample size as a limitation that may reduce accuracy. Because the primary lesion, thyroid tissue, could not be accessed, the study looked at peripheral blood alone. Only the TCR beta chain was sequenced and analyzed. More public clonotypes were shared among persistent patients (roughly 3,000) than among newly diagnosed patients (966).

Library construction relied on multiplex PCR. The instrument was an Illumina HiSeq 4000. To build TCR beta libraries, CDR3 regions were amplified by Arm-PCR using iRepertoire HTBI primers. Gel purification was performed on PCR products prior to sequencing. Per the original workflow: A total of under 80 TRBV and 14 TRBJ segments were identified across samples and were used for gene usage analysis of CDR3 amino acid clonotypes. COPE and FqMerger were used to merge the filtered high-quality paired reads into contigs. BLAST was used to align contigs to IMGT TRBV, TRBD and TRBJ reference genes, and CDR3 was defined according to IMGT. Highly expanded clones were defined as clonotypes with a frequency above 0.1%. Shannon entropy was used to measure repertoire diversity, and the Gini coefficient was used to measure V-J evenness. Clonotypes shared by more than one individual were considered public. TCRdb reprocessed the public reads (quality trimming at Q25 with fastp, clone calling with MiXCR) and kept in-frame beta chains. Rows with one shared CDR3 protein collapse into an entry with the most common genes and DNA. TCRdb, not the authors, supplied the V and J calls. The sample data list about 470,000 distinct CDR3 sequences, and about 20% of these were observed just once. About 7.8% of the sample rests with the top ten.

This clonotype was counted a few times. What antigen it recognizes has not been identified. Base qualities were left out, and no much larger clone turns up one base away. The time point label of this sample denotes: persistent/refractory GD, antithyroid drugs over 5 years with positive TRAb. For both TCR sequencing and RNA sequencing, RNA was extracted from PBMCs using TRIzol. The diagnosis of Graves' disease was made according to American Thyroid Association guidelines. The patients came from an endocrinology department in Xi'an, China. Each patient gave about 9.1 milliliters of peripheral blood, collected in an EDTA anticoagulant tube. Ficoll Paque Plus density gradient separation was used to isolate PBMCs, and no additional T cell sorting was done. An Agilent 2100 Bioanalyzer and agarose gel were used to check RNA quality, and a NanoDrop 2000 was used to measure RNA concentration. The TCR comes from a female donor with Graves disease. Here the sequenced sample was peripheral blood mononuclear cells (PBMCs), taken when the disease was refractory, from a patient treated with antithyroid drugs.

The CDR3 region: CASSFYGSGHNLREQYF. The sequenced DNA is TGTGCCAGCAGCTTCTATGGGTCGGGACATAACCTTAGGGAGCAGTACTTC. The chain was built from TRBV7-2 and TRBJ2-7; matching of 6 bases hints at TRBD1 as the D gene. V is reduced by 3 bases and J by 7 bases, leaving a spacing of 25 bases between them. Including cysteine and phenylalanine, the CDR3 has 17 amino acids. Only the CDR3 part of the read is kept: 51 bases, read in frame from the first base. CDR1 and CDR2 are read off the germline V gene as SGHTA and FQGNSA.